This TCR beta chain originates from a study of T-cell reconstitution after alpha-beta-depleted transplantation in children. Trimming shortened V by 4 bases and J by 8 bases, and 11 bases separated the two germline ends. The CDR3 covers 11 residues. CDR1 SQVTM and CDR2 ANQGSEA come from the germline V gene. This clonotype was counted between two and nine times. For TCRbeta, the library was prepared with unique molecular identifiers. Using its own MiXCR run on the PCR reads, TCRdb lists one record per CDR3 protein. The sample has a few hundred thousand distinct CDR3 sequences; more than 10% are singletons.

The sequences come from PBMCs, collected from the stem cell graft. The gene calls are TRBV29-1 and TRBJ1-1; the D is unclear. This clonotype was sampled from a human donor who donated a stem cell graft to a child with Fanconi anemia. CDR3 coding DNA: TGCAGCGTTGCGATAATACAAGAAGCTTTCTTT. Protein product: CSVAIIQEAFF. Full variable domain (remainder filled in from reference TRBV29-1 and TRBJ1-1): SAVISQKPSRDICQRGTSLTIQCQVDSQVTMMFWYRQQPGQSLTLIATANQGSEATYESGFVIDKFPISRPNLTFSTLTVSNMSPEDSSIYLCSVAIIQEAFFGQGTRLTVV.